These 14 T cell receptor beta chains originate from one sample sequenced in a study of spatial heterogeneity in lung cancer. Study results and limitations: In tumors, expanded intratumoral alpha and beta TCR counts tracked mutation counts.

MiXCR, run by TCRdb on the 5' RACE reads, gives a single entry per CDR3 protein. The sample consists of about 29,000 distinct CDR3 sequences, approximately 6.9% of them appearing once. Sample time point: sample taken at primary tumor resection. The antigens for these receptors are not known. The input for sequencing was lung tumor tissue, taken at surgery. All receptors derive from a male donor with early-stage non-small cell lung cancer.

The table lists this clonotype with a few counts. V gene TRBV4-3 combines with J gene TRBJ1-6, with D possibly being TRBD1 (6 bases). The germline gives CDR1 LGHNA, CDR2 YSLEER. V dropped 4 bases and J dropped 1 base, with 17 bases sitting between them. This CDR3 is built from 18 residues. The CDR3 spells CASSPGGGGQSYNSPLHF. The CDR3 bases are TGCGCCAGCAGCCCAGGTGGGGGGGGCCAGTCCTATAATTCACCCCTCCACTTT.

Ten or more counts support this clonotype. The V and J genes are TRBV7-2 and TRBJ2-5; no firm D call. Trimming took 1 base from V and 5 from J, leaving 5 bases between them. Germline V gene sequence: CDR1 SGHTA, CDR2 FQGNSA. This CDR3 has 12 amino acids. CDR3 DNA sequence: TGTGCCAGCAGCTTAGGCAGGGAGACCCAGTACTTC. Residues: CASSLGRETQYF.

This clonotype appeared many times. The chain couples TRBV5-6 to TRBJ2-1; 7 positions match TRBD2. V was clipped by 2 bases and J by 2 bases; unmatched bases: 4. This CDR3 is 15 amino acids long. Germline V lookup: CDR1 SGHDT, CDR2 YYEEEE. In DNA, the CDR3 is TGTGCCAGCAGCTTTCCGGGGGGACCCTACAATGAGCAGTTCTTC. Its translation: CASSFPGGPYNEQFF. Combining the CDR3 with reference TRBV5-6 and TRBJ2-1 gives the whole variable domain DAGVTQSPTHLIKTRGQQVTLRCSPKSGHDTVSWYQQALGQGPQFIFQYYEEEERQRGNFPDRFSGHQFPNYSSELNVNALLLGDSALYLCASSFPGGPYNEQFFGPGTRLTVL.

This clonotype was counted at least ten times. The genes are TRBV5-1 and TRBJ2-5; D unclear. The length of the CDR3 is 11 residues. V gave up 5 bases and J gave up 2 bases, with 4 bases separating them. Germline V gene data show CDR1 as SGHRS and CDR2 as YFSETQ. The chain's CDR3 is CASRGQETQYF. CDR3 nucleotides: TGCGCCAGCAGGGGGCAAGAGACCCAGTACTTC. Using reference TRBV5-1 and TRBJ2-5 for the parts outside the CDR3, the full variable domain is KAGVTQTPRYLIKTRGQQVTLSCSPISGHRSVSWYQQTPGQGLQFLFEYFSETQRNKGNFPGRFSGRQFSNSRSEMNVSTLELGDSALYLCASRGQETQYFGPGTRLLVL.

This clonotype has a count of ten or more. The genes are TRBV12-3 or TRBV12-4 and TRBJ2-2; TRBD2 aligns across 8 bases. V dropped 5 bases and J dropped 4; count of bases not matched to a gene: 9. This CDR3 spans 16 amino acids. The CDR3 region is CASSPRGGEGTGELFF. As DNA, the CDR3 is TGTGCCAGCAGTCCCCGGGGGGGCGAGGGCACCGGGGAGCTGTTTTTT.

This clonotype was seen repeatedly, ten times or more. V gene TRBV20-1 combines with J gene TRBJ1-5, with TRBD1 matching 8 bases. The germline gives CDR1 DFQATT, CDR2 SNEGSKA (reference sequence). V was clipped by 5 bases and J by 2 bases; unmatched bases: 5. This CDR3 has 14 residues. CDR3 amino acids: CSAPQGAGNQPQHF. For the CDR3, the DNA is TGCAGTGCTCCCCAGGGGGCGGGCAATCAGCCCCAGCATTTT.

This clonotype was found many times. This sequence joins TRBV4-1 and TRBJ2-7; D may correspond to TRBD1 or TRBD2 (5 bases each). Germline values: CDR1 MGHRA, CDR2 YSYEKL. Trimming took off 5 bases at V and 3 bases at J, with 11 bases between the two ends. This CDR3 is built from 13 residues. The CDR3 region is CASSGTEIYEQYF. As DNA, the CDR3 is TGCGCCAGCAGCGGGACGGAGATCTACGAGCAGTACTTC.

This clonotype has ten or more counts. The J gene is TRBJ1-2, the V gene TRBV5-1, with 7 bases matching TRBD1. Germline trimming cut 0 bases from V and 9 bases from J; bases unmatched to any gene: 5. Germline V gene lookup returns CDR1 SGHRS and CDR2 YFSETQ. There are 13 residues in the CDR3. CDR3 coding DNA: TGCGCCAGCAGCTTGGAACAGGGGAGGCGCTACACCTTC. It is translated as CASSLEQGRRYTF.

There are many counts of this clonotype. The CDR3 DNA reads as TGCGCCAGCAGCCCCGGCGGGGACAGGGTTTCACCCCTCCACTTT. As protein: CASSPGGDRVSPLHF. This chain joins TRBV4-3 and TRBJ1-6; 9 bases line up with TRBD1. Germline V gene lookup returns CDR1 LGHNA and CDR2 YSLEER. The ends lost 4 bases at V and 9 bases at J; junction bases unmatched: 7. The CDR3 has 15 residues.

Within the sample, this clonotype is medium-sized. The chain carries TRBV10-3 and TRBJ2-2; no clear D gene. CDR1 and CDR2 (germline): ENHRY, SYGVKD. The CDR3 is made up of 14 amino acids. V was trimmed by 6 bases and J by 5 bases, leaving 13 bases between them. CDR3 sequence: CAIRAPYQTGELFF. The CDR3 DNA is TGTGCCATCAGAGCCCCTTACCAGACCGGGGAGCTGTTTTTT.

The chain recombines TRBV20-1 with TRBJ1-5, with D hard to call. The V gene lost 3 bases and the J gene lost 0 bases, with 15 bases spanning the gap. Germline loops: CDR1 DFQATT, CDR2 SNEGSKA (reference sequence). The CDR3 runs 16 residues. This CDR3 reads CSASLPGAYSNQPQHF. DNA of the CDR3: TGCAGTGCTAGTCTTCCGGGCGCGTATAGCAATCAGCCCCAGCATTTT.

This clonotype is judged medium-sized. In DNA, the CDR3 is TGCGCCAGCTCGGACAGCACTGAAGCTTTCTTT. It yields the protein CASSDSTEAFF. The rearrangement joins TRBV10-1 to TRBJ1-1, with D tentatively TRBD1 (6 bases). Trimming shortened V by 8 bases and J by 4 bases, and 8 bases separated the two germline ends. This CDR3 spans 11 amino acids. Per germline, CDR1 WNHNN and CDR2 SYGVQD (reference sequence).

At least ten counts were recorded for this clonotype. The chain is built from TRBV29-1 and TRBJ2-7; D is unclear. The germline V and J ends were trimmed by 4 bases and 3 bases, with 13 bases remaining between them. This CDR3 has 13 residues. Germline lookup yields CDR1 SQVTM and CDR2 ANQGSEA. In DNA, the CDR3 is TGCAGCGTTGCTTCAGGCTCGCTCTACGAGCAGTACTTC. Its translation is CSVASGSLYEQYF.

This clonotype was seen at least ten times. The rearrangement joins TRBV5-8 to TRBJ2-3, with TRBD1 matching 9 bases. The V and J ends lost 0 bases and 4 bases, in that order; junction bases with no gene match: 6. This CDR3 contains 16 residues. Germline V gene lookup returns CDR1 SGHTS and CDR2 YDEGEE. The CDR3 region is CASSLGTDRGADTQYF. The CDR3 nucleotides are TGTGCCAGCAGCTTGGGTACGGACAGGGGAGCAGATACGCAGTATTTT. Complete variable domain (other parts from reference TRBV5-8 and TRBJ2-3): EAGVTQSPTHLIKTRGQQATLRCSPISGHTSVYWYQQALGLGLQFLLWYDEGEERNRGNFPPRFSGRQFPNYSSELNVNALELEDSALYLCASSLGTDRGADTQYFGPGTRLTVL.